Described below is a single T cell receptor beta chain sequence and its context. Germline CDR1 MDHEN, CDR2 SYDVKM. The CDR3 loop spans 17 amino acids. V lost 5 bases and J 5 bases, leaving 24 bases between the germline ends. The data belong to a study of shared clonotypes between healthy human individuals. Terminally differentiated effector memory CD45RA+ cells were left out of the naive CD8 fraction, which was CD45RO-negative and positively selected for CCR7. Samples underwent the assay at deep level. In the original processing: Filtering differed, since immunoSEQ gave only junction sequences and no quality scores. The data were produced by immunoSEQ multiplex PCR, yet TCRdb's version contains in-frame clones alone and is incomplete. V, J and clone size reflect that table, while D and trimming were determined from the DNA. The table has about 820,000 clones, 80% to 95% seen once.

The TCR comes from a man aged 25 to 45 in good health. The sequencing input was naive CD8+ T cells sorted from blood. J is TRBJ1-2 and V is TRBV28; TRBD1 is a possible D gene (5 bases). The CDR3 sequence is CASSTTRDFMAGYGYTF. Written as DNA, the CDR3 is TGTGCCAGCAGTACGACCCGGGACTTTATGGCTGGTTATGGCTACACCTTC.